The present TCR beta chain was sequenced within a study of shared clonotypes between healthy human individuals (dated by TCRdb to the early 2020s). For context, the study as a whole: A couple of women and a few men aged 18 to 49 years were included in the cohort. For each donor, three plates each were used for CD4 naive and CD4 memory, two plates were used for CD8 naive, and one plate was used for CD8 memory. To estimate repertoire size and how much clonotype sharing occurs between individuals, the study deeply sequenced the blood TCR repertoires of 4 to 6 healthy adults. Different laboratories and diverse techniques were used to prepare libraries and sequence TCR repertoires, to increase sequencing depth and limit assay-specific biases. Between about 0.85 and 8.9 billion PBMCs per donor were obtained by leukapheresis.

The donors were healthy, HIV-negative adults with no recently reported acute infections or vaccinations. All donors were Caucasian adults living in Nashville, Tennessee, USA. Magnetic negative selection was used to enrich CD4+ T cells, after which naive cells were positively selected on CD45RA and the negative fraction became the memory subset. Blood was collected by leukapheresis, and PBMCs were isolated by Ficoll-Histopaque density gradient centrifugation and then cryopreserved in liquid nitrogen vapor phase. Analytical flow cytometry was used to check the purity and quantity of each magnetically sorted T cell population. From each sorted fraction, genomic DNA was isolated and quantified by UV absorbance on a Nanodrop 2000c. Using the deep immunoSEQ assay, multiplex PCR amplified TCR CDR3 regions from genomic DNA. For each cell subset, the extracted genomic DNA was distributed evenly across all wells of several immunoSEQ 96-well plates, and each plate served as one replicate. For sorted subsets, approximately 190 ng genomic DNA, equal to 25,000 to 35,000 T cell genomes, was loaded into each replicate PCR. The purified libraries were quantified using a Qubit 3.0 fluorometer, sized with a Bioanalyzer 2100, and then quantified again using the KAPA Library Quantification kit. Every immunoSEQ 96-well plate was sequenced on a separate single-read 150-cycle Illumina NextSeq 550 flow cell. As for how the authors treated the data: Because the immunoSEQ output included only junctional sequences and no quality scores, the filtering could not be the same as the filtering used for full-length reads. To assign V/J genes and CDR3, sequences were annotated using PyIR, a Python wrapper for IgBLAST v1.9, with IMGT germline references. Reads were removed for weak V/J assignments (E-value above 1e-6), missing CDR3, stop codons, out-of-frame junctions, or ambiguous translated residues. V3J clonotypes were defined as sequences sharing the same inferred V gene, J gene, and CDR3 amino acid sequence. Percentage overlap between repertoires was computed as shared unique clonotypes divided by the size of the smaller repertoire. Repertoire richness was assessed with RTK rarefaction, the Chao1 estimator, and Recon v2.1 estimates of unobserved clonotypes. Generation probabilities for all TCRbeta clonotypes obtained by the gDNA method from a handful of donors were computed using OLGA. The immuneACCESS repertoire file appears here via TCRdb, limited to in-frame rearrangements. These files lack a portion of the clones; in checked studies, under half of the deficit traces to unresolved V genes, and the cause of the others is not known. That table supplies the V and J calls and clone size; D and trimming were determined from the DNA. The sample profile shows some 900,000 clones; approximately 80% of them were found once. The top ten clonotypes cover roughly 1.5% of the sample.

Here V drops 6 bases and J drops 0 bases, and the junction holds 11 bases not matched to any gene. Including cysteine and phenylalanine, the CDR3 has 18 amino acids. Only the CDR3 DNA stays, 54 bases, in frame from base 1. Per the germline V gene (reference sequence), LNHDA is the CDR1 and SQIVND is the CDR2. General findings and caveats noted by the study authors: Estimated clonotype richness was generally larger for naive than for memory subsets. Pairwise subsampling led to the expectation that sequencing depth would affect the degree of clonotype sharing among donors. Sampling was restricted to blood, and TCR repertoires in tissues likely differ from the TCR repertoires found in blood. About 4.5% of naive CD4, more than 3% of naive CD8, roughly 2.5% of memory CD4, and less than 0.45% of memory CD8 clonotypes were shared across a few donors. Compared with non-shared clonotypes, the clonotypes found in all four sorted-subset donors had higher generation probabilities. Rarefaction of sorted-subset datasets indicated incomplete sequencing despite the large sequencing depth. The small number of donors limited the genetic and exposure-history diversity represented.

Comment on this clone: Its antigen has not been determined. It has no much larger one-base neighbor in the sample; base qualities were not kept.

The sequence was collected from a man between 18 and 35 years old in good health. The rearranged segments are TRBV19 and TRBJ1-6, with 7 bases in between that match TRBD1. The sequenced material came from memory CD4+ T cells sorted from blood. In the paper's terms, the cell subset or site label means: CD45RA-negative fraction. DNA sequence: TGTGCCAGTAGACAAAGACAGGGAATGAGCTCCTATAATTCACCCCTCCACTTT. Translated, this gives CASRQRQGMSSYNSPLHF.